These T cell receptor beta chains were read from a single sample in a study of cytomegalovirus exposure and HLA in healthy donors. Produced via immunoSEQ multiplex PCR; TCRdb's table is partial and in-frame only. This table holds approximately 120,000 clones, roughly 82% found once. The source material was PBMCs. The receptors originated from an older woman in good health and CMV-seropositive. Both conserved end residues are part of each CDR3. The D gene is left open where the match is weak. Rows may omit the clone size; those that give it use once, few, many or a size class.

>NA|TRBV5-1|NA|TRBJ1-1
TGCGCCAGCAGCTTTACAGGGAACACTGAAGCTTTCTTT
CASSFTGNTEAFF
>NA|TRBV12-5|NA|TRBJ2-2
TGTGCTCGATTTAATTCGCCCGGGCTGTTTTTT
CARFNSPGLFF
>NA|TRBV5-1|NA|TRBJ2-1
TGCGCCAGCAGCTTGGCGTTCCGTTCTACAGTATACAATGAGCAGTTCTTC
CASSLAFRSTVYNEQFF
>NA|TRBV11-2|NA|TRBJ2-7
TGTGCCAGCAGCGAAAACAGGGTTAAGTACTTC
CASSENRVKYF
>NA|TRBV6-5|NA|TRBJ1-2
TGTGCCAGCAGTTTGACTGGGTATGGCTACACCTTC
CASSLTGYGYTF
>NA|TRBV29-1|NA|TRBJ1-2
TGCAGCGTTGAGCCAGCTAACTATGGCTACACCTTC
CSVEPANYGYTF
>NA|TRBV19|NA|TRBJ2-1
TGTGCCAGTACTTCCCCCCGGCTAGCCTCCTACAATGAGCAGTTCTTC
CASTSPRLASYNEQFF
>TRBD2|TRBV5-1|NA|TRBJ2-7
TGCGCCAGCAGCTTGGGAAATAGCGGGGATCGCTACGAGCAGTACTTC
CASSLGNSGDRYEQYF
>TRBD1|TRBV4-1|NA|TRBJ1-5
TGCGCCAGCAGCCAAACAGGGGCCAGCAATCAGCCCCAGCATTTT
CASSQTGASNQPQHF
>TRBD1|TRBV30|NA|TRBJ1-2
TGTGCCTGGAGTGTGGGAGACAGGGGGCGCATTTTGGGCTATGGCTACACCTTC
CAWSVGDRGRILGYGYTF
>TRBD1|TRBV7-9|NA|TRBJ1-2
TGTGCCAGCAGCTTAGAACGGACAGGGGATGGCTACACCTTC
CASSLERTGDGYTF
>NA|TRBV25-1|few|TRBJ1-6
TGTGCCAGCAGTTTGGACAGAGCAAATTCACCCCTCCACTTT
CASSLDRANSPLHF
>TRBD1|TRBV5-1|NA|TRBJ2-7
TGCGCCAGCAGTAGGGGAGGGACAGGGGAGCTCGAGCAGTACTTC
CASSRGGTGELEQYF
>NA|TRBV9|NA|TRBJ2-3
TGTGCCAGCAGTCCCCGACTAGACACAGATACGCAGTATTTT
CASSPRLDTDTQYF
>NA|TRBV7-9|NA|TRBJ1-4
TGTGCCAGCAGACAAACAGAAACAACTAATGAAAAACTGTTTTTT
CASRQTETTNEKLFF
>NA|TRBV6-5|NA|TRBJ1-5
TGTGCCATGAGCGGGGGGGCGAATCAGCCCCAGCATTTT
CAMSGGANQPQHF
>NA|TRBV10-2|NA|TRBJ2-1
TGCGCCACCCTCGAGGGTAGGCCGAGGAATGAGCAGTTCTTC
CATLEGRPRNEQFF
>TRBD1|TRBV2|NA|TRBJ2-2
TGTGCCAGCAGCGGGACAGGGGGCTCGGCCGGGGAGCTGTTTTTT
CASSGTGGSAGELFF
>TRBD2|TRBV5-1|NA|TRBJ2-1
TGCGCCAGCAGCTCTATTAGCGGGAGCGTCGGCAATGAGCAGTTCTTC
CASSSISGSVGNEQFF
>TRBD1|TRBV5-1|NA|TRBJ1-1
TGCGCCAGCAGCTTGGGGGACAGAAACACTGAAGCTTTCTTT
CASSLGDRNTEAFF
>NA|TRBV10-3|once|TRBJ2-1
TGTGCCATCAGTGCTCCTAGTCTTGTGAATGAGCAGTTCTTC
CAISAPSLVNEQFF
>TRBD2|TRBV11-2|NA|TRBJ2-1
TGTGCCAGCAGCTTCGGGCTAGCGGGGGGTATCAATGAGCAGTTCTTC
CASSFGLAGGINEQFF
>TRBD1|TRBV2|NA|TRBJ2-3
TGTGCCAGCAGCTCAGGGGGATGGAGCACAGATACGCAGTATTTT
CASSSGGWSTDTQYF
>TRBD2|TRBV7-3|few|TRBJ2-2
TGTGCCAGCAGCTTGAATAGCGGGGGCCCCTCCGGGGAGCTGTTTTTT
CASSLNSGGPSGELFF
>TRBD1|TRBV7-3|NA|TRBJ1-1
TGTGCCAGCAGCTTAAACCCAACAGGGGGCACTGAAGCTTTCTTT
CASSLNPTGGTEAFF
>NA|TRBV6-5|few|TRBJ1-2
TGTGCCAGCACCGGTGGGCCCTATGGCTACACCTTC
CASTGGPYGYTF
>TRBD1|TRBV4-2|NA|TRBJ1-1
TGTGCCAGCAGCCAAACGGGACAGGGGAGCGCTTTCTTT
CASSQTGQGSAFF
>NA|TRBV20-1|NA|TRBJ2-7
TGCAGTGCTACAGGTACCGAGCAGTACTTC
CSATGTEQYF
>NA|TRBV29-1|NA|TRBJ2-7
TGCAGCGTCCTTACAGGGTGGTACGAGCAGTACTTC
CSVLTGWYEQYF
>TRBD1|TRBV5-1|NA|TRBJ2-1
TGCGCCAGCAGCTTGGAGATGACAGGGCTGGGTGAGCAGTTCTTC
CASSLEMTGLGEQFF
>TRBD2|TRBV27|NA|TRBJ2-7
TGTGCCAGCAGTCTCCACCTCAGCGGGGGTACCTACGAGCAGTACTTC
CASSLHLSGGTYEQYF
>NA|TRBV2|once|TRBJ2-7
TGTGCCAGCAGTGTGGAGGTAAGCTCATCCGAGCAGTACTTC
CASSVEVSSSEQYF
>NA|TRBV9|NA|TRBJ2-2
TGTGCCAGCCAAGCTAGAACGAACACCGGGGAGCTGTTTTTT
CASQARTNTGELFF
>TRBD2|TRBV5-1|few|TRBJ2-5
TGCGCCAGCAGCGCGACTAGCGGGGGGGAACGGACCCAGTACTTC
CASSATSGGERTQYF
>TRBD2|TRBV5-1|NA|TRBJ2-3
TGCGCCAGCAGCTTGGGTCCGGGACTAGCGGGCACAGATACGCAGTATTTT
CASSLGPGLAGTDTQYF
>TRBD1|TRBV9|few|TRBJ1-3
TGTGCCAGCAGCGTAGCCCCGAAGGGGGCTTCTGGAAACACCATATATTTT
CASSVAPKGASGNTIYF
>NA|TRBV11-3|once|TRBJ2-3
TGTGCCAGCAGCTTAGGTTTGGCAGGAGGGCCCGCAGATACGCAGTATTTT
CASSLGLAGGPADTQYF
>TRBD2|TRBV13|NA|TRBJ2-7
TGTGCCAGCAGCTTCCTAAGGGGAACTAGCGGGGGTGTGTACGAGCAGTACTTC
CASSFLRGTSGGVYEQYF
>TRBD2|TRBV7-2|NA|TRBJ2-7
TGTGCCAGCAGCTCCTTACCCGGGACTAGCGGGAGGTACGAGCAGTACTTC
CASSSLPGTSGRYEQYF
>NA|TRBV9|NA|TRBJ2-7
TGTGCCAGCAGCGTAGGACACGGAAACTACGAGCAGTACTTC
CASSVGHGNYEQYF
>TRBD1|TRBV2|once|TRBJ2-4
TGTGCCAGCAGAGGACAGGGTAGTGCCAAAAACATTCAGTACTTC
CASRGQGSAKNIQYF
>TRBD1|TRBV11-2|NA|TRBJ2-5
TGTGCCAGCAGCTTAGAGGGACAGGGGGTCCAAGAGACCCAGTACTTC
CASSLEGQGVQETQYF
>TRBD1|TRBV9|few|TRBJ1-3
TGTGCCAGCAGCCCAGACACAGGGGGTGGAAACACCATATATTTT
CASSPDTGGGNTIYF
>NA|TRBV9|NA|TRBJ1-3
TGTGCCAGCAGCCTGGGGGGGGCCTCTGGAAACACCATATATTTT
CASSLGGASGNTIYF
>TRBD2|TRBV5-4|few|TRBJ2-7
TGTGCCAGCAGCCTCACGGGGGGTTACGAGCAGTACTTC
CASSLTGGYEQYF
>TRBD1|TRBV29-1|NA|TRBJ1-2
TGCAGCGTTGAATGGGTCCAGGGGGCGAGCTCATATGGCTACACCTTC
CSVEWVQGASSYGYTF
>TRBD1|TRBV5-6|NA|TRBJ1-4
TGTGCCAGCAACCAAAGGACAGGGCTAAATGAAAAACTGTTTTTT
CASNQRTGLNEKLFF
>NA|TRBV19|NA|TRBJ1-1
TGTGCCAGTAGTATACCGACTGAAGCTTTCTTT
CASSIPTEAFF
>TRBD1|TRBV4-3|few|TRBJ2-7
TGCGCCAGCAGCCAACTACTCCTCCAGGGGGCATTTCGAGAGCAGTACTTC
CASSQLLLQGAFREQYF
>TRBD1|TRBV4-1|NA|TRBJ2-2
TGCGCCAGCAGCCAGGGGGACAGCGAAACAGATAATATGAACACCGGGGAGCTGTTTTTT
CASSQGDSETDNMNTGELFF
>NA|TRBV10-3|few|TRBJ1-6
TGTGCCATCAGTGAGCCCGCGCACTATAATTCACCCCTCCACTTT
CAISEPAHYNSPLHF
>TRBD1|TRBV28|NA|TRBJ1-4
TGTGCCAGCAGTTGGGGACAGGTTAATGAAAAACTGTTTTTT
CASSWGQVNEKLFF
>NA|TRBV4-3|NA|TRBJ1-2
TGCGCCAGCAGCCAAGGAGCAGGCCGAAACTATGGCTACACCTTC
CASSQGAGRNYGYTF
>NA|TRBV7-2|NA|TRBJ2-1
TGTGCCAGCAGCCCGAGGGGAGCGGGCTATGAGCAGTTCTTC
CASSPRGAGYEQFF